This T cell receptor (beta chain) was sequenced in a study of cytomegalovirus exposure and HLA in healthy donors (dated by TCRdb to the late 2010s). About the study as a whole: In an earlier analysis of some 610 of the donors, 250 to 350 Gb of sequence data and 100 million or so unique TCR beta sequences from 180 million or so T cells were reported. An early release covering over 500 HLA-typed donors comprised about 300 gigabases of sequencing data and tens of millions of unique TCR sequences. The genetic ancestry cluster associated with self-reported Caucasian donors included over 80% of the 398 genotyped donors. The study was designed to test whether signatures of past pathogen exposure could be identified by cataloging public T cell receptors. The study used immunosequencing to profile the T cell repertoires of several hundred subjects and linked those repertoires to cytomegalovirus serostatus. In addition to the first cohort of approximately 670 subjects, a separate validation cohort of approximately 130 different subjects was used. The study combined high-throughput TCR immunosequencing, statistical association of individual TCRs with disease status, and machine learning to predict cytomegalovirus infection status. A later analysis re-examined previously published TCR beta repertoires from 500 to 700 donors and added high-resolution HLA genotyping to investigate patterns of TCR occurrence. Rather than using new phenotypic data, the later analysis identified candidate immune exposures from TCR beta sequences and from how often those sequences occurred across donors. To decide whether each TCR beta V gene segment behaved as functional or pseudogenic, an earlier analysis of 587 of the donors relied on high-throughput TCR beta sequencing. Donor age, sex, ethnicity and CMV serostatus were compiled together with the repertoire data. In a later genetic analysis, genome-wide SNP genotypes for about 65% of the roughly 670 donors were used, and that subset was treated as a discovery cohort. Every repertoire in the discovery cohort had been generated on one and the same sequencing platform. HLA typing covered class I and class II loci at four-digit resolution. Typing coverage varied by locus: about 629-640 donors for A, B, C, DRB1 and DQB1; roughly 520 for DQA1; around 610 for DPA1; roughly 450 for DPB1. A handful of DR-DQ haplotypes were handled as single units for association and clustering because linkage in the cohort was strong. Across roughly 420 genotyped donors of the cohort, an average of roughly 250,000 unique TCR beta nucleotide sequences per donor were sequenced, and around 19% of those sequences were non-productive.

Libraries were constructed by the immunoSEQ multiplex PCR assay. The multiplex PCR relied on a mix of 60 forward primers for TCR Vbeta segments and 13 reverse primers for TCR Jbeta segments. The CDR3 region of rearranged TCR beta genes was amplified from genomic DNA with a multiplex PCR assay. Amplified TCR beta libraries were sequenced as 87-base-pair reads on the Illumina HiSeq System. On the study's bioinformatics: A later analysis tallied roughly 76 million unique TCR beta chains across the 660 or so repertoires, and approximately 12 million of those chains were shared by two or more donors. To remove PCR and sequencing errors, raw reads were error-corrected and collapsed into unique sequences using a nearest-neighbor algorithm that merged closely related sequences. To assign V, D and J gene segments, CDR3 sequences were aligned to IMGT reference sequences. Each retained sequence needed at least a six-nucleotide match to both a V gene segment and a J gene segment. Rearrangements were called productive when the CDR3 lacked stop codons and stayed in frame with V and J; all others were non-productive. Following IMGT convention, CDR3 was defined as the stretch from the second conserved V-encoded cysteine to the conserved J-encoded phenylalanine. In an earlier analysis of 550 to 650 of the donors, sequences lacking an unambiguous match to a single V gene segment were excluded. In an earlier analysis of approximately 590 of the donors, V segments were called functional above 56.7% productive rearrangements and were called segregating when the between-donor standard deviation exceeded 5%. A statistical classification framework was built to diagnose cytomegalovirus status from the catalog of TCR beta chain sequences. V and J gene assignment, in a later analysis, came from comparing TCR nucleotide sequences with IMGT/GENE-DB human TR gene sequences. In a later analysis, CDR3 sequences and most-parsimonious VDJ recombination scenarios were assigned using the TCRdist pipeline. In a later analysis, each TCR beta chain was defined by its CDR3 amino acid sequence together with its V-gene family, and reads without a unique V-gene family were excluded. A later analysis removed nearly 600 highly shared, low-generation-probability nucleotide sequences to deal with suspected cross-contamination and a sequencing artifact. In a later analysis, a clonal expansion index was calculated for each public chain from normalized within-repertoire ranks of inferred template counts. A later analysis computed generation probabilities with a VDJ recombination model fitted to out-of-frame rearrangements, and checked the results against IGoR. In a later analysis, hypergeometric tests were used to score TCR-TCR, TCR-HLA and TCR-CMV co-occurrence, with a repertoire-size bias correction applied to TCR pairs. In a later analysis, false discovery rates were estimated by permuting HLA or CMV assignments 20 times. A later analysis grouped co-occurring TCRs with DBSCAN, adding TCRdist sequence similarity when clustering within HLA-allele-positive subsets. Repertoires with fewer than 30,000 or more than 120,000 public chains, plus five repertoires with anomalous nucleotide sharing, were excluded from co-occurrence clustering. The source is immuneACCESS, and TCRdb retained only in-frame sequences with V and J called. Part of the clones is not carried over; for the studies checked, unresolved V genes explain less than half of this, and the remainder is unexplained. V and J calls and clone size are those listed in that table; D and trimming were worked out from the DNA. The sample has about 170,000 clones on record, 79% of them singletons. Together, the top ten hold about 2.5% of the sample.

The full study reports these points: Most TCR sequences were seen in very few donors, while some public TCRs were found in many individuals. The classifier was reported to diagnose cytomegalovirus status with high specificity and sensitivity in both the original and validation cohorts. A later genetic analysis reported fewer N-insertions in productive TCRs among donors in an Asian-associated ancestry cluster than the approximately 700-donor mean. An association between a missense DCLRE1C variant and V-gene and J-gene trimming of TCR beta chains was found in a later genetic analysis and replicated in an independent cohort. According to the authors, the approach could potentially be generalized to other disease states and immunological phenotypes. Because counts were too low, 15 to 20 rarely observed V segments, including chromosome 9 orphons, were left out of the earlier analysis of 587 of the donors. Assigning TCR associations to individual alleles was difficult when HLA alleles, especially DR and DQ, strongly co-occurred. The study gave a list of about 160 TCR beta chains associated with cytomegalovirus. In vitro tests confirmed that a few of the cytomegalovirus-associated TCR beta chains recognize cytomegalovirus antigens. The only immune exposure information available for the cohort was CMV serostatus. Because some donors lacked HLA typing at each locus, the association tests relied only on the typed subset. Most CMV-associated TCR beta chains appeared to be HLA-restricted in a later analysis, and the HLA associations seemed to be driven largely by CMV exposure. In a later analysis, HLA-associated TCR beta chains were found to be more clonally expanded and to have lower generation probabilities than equally common non-associated chains. Presence/absence analyses assumed roughly uniform sequencing depth across donors, an assumption that may not hold. In a later analysis, more than 15,000 TCR beta sequences were associated with specific HLA alleles at a false discovery rate of 0.05. The sequencing pipeline was judged likely to have produced a cluster of highly shared sequence variants as a technical artifact. A further reported finding was that TCR beta sequences accurately predicted the HLA-A and HLA-B alleles for most subjects in the first cohort. In an earlier analysis of some 540 of the donors, most TCR beta V segments appeared in productive rearrangements about 87% or about 30% of the time, broadly matching IMGT annotations. According to a later analysis, parvovirus B19, influenza, CMV and Epstein-Barr virus appeared linked to several top co-occurrence clusters. Correlated functional status among segregating V segments might reflect linkage disequilibrium, but an unknown experimental factor could not be ruled out. According to a later analysis, TCR association rates differed among HLA loci, with DRB1 alleles showing the most associated TCRs and HLA-C alleles showing the fewest. In this cohort, only TCR beta chains were sequenced, and detectable features were limited by the absence of alpha or paired-chain data. Some IMGT-functional V segments, including TRBV6-2 and TRBV6-3, could not be distinguished by the 87-base-pair reads and were therefore excluded.

This clone was detected a few times. Its antigen is not yet known. No base qualities exist here, and no much larger clone lies one base off it. The cohort was made up of 666 healthy bone marrow donors. All cohort members were sampled while nominally healthy, although unrecorded immune exposures were likely present. The donor was CMV seronegative and belonged to the group of over 350 seronegative cohort members. A peripheral blood sample was provided by each donor, and peripheral blood mononuclear cells were used for TCR beta sequencing. The Qiagen DNeasy Blood Extraction Kit was used to extract genomic DNA from the blood cell samples. Looking up the germline V gene (reference sequence) yields CDR1 SEHNR and CDR2 FQNEAQ. Trimmed from V: 5 bases; trimmed from J: 4 bases; junction bases lacking a gene match: 7. The CDR3 numbers 15 residues from cysteine through phenylalanine. CDR3 DNA is the only sequence kept; it has 45 bases, read in frame from the first base.

The sequence came from a woman between 45 and 60 years old in good health and CMV-seronegative. The rearranged chain carries TRBV7-9 and TRBJ2-3, and 9 bases in between align with TRBD2. Sequenced sample: PBMCs. Here is the DNA: TGTGCCAGCAGCCGTAGCGGGAGTAGTTCAGATACGCAGTATTTT. This is translated as CASSRSGSSSDTQYF.